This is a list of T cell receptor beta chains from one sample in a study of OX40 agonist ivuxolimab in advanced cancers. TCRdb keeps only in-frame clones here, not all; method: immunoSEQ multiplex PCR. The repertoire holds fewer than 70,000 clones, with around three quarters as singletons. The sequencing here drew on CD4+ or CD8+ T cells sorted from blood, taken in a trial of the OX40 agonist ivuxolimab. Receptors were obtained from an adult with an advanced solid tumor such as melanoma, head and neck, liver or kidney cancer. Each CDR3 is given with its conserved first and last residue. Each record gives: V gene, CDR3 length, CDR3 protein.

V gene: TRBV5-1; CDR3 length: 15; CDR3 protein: CASSLGGQGLYEQYF
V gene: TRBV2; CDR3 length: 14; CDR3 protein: CASVLGPSQETQYF
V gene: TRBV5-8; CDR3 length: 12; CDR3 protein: CASSRRATEAFF
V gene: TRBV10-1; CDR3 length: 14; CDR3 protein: CASSGLAGSNEQFF
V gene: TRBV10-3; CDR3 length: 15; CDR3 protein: CAIGGGRGVTDTQYF
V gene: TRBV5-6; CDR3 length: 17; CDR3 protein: CASSLRRFSSHQETQYF
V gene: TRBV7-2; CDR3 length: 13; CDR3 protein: CASSPSPGNTIYF
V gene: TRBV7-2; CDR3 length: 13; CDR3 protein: CASSFAGHNEQFF
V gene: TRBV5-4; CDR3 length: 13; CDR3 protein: CASSLDRGRGYTF
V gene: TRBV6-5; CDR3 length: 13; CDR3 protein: CASRLGHLYEQYF
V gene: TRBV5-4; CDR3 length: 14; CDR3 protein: CASSLTGQGYGYTF